The present entry profiles one T cell receptor (beta chain) with its context. Antigen unknown. MiXCR was run by TCRdb on the 5' RACE reads, yielding one entry per CDR3 protein. Of hundreds of thousands of distinct CDR3 sequences in the sample, approximately 13% were seen once. This sample was included in a study of identical twins. Study-wide findings and caveats: Twin pairs' shared out-of-frame alpha sequences were enriched in low generation probability.

J was trimmed by 6 bases and V by 2 bases; bases with no gene match: 1. Germline lookup yields CDR1 MGHRA and CDR2 YSYEKL. The CDR3 extends over 12 amino acids. These data also formed part of another study, on yellow fever vaccine responses in identical twins.

Sequenced input: CD8+ T cells sorted from blood. The chain combines TRBV4-1 with TRBJ2-7; 7 bases agree with TRBD1. The source is a woman between 18 and 30 years old in good health. For the CDR3, the DNA is TGCGCCAGCAGCCAACAGGGGGTCGAGCAGTACTTC. Translated, it gives CASSQQGVEQYF.